Presented here are 17 T cell receptor beta chains from one specimen sequenced in a study of graft-versus-host responses after intestinal transplantation. Their antigens are not known. Assay: immunoSEQ multiplex PCR; the TCRdb copy retains only in-frame clones and omits some. The repertoire holds 40,000 to 60,000 clones, with approximately 84% as singletons. The source material was unstimulated CD4+ T cells sorted from spleen or lymph node cells, sampled before transplant. The origin of the receptors is a human donor who was the organ donor for an intestinal transplant.

This CDR3 reads CASGLTGLNEKLFF. DNA for the CDR3: TGTGCCAGCGGACTGACAGGGCTTAATGAAAAACTGTTTTTT. The J gene is TRBJ1-4, the V gene TRBV6-5, with 7 nucleotides matching TRBD1. CDR3 length: 14 residues. The V segment lost 8 bases and the J segment 4 bases; nucleotides outside the gene matches: 7. Germline V gene lookup returns CDR1 MNHEY and CDR2 SVGAGI.

This rearrangement joins TRBV7-2 to TRBJ2-3, with 10 positions matching TRBD2. The CDR3 is made up of 17 amino acids. The germline V gene has CDR1 SGHTA and CDR2 FQGNSA. The J segment lost 1 base and the V segment lost 5 bases, leaving 9 bases of the junction unmatched. The CDR3 nucleotides are TGTGCCAGCAGCGTCACTAATCTAGCGGGGGGCACAGATACGCAGTATTTT. This sequence encodes CASSVTNLAGGTDTQYF.

The chain joins TRBV12-5 to TRBJ2-7; TRBD1 or TRBD2 may be the D gene (5 bases each). CDR1 is LGHNT and CDR2 is FRNRAP in the germline V gene. The CDR3 contains 12 residues. Trimming removed 6 bases from V and 4 bases from J, with 10 bases in between. The CDR3 region is CASGPRGYEQYF. The CDR3 DNA sequence: TGTGCTAGTGGCCCGAGGGGTTACGAGCAGTACTTC.

The V gene is TRBV10-3, the J gene TRBJ2-7; 12 bases are shared with TRBD2. V lost 6 bases and J lost 2; bases outside the gene matches: 8. The CDR3 totals 16 residues. CDR1 is ENHRY and CDR2 is SYGVKD in the germline V gene. The CDR3 protein is CAISSGLAGTPYEQYF. The CDR3 coding sequence is TGTGCCATCAGCTCTGGACTAGCGGGGACTCCCTACGAGCAGTACTTC.

The genes are TRBV19 and TRBJ1-2; 8 nucleotides agree with TRBD1. After removal of 9 bases from V and 0 bases from J, the junction contained 9 bases not matched to a gene. Per the germline V gene, CDR1 is LNHDA and CDR2 is SQIVND (reference sequence). There are 15 residues in the CDR3. CDR3 bases: TGTGCCAGCTGGGACAGGACACCACCTAACTATGGCTACACCTTC. Residues: CASWDRTPPNYGYTF.

This chain links TRBV5-1 with TRBJ2-1, with 12 bases fitting TRBD1. The CDR3 is made up of 15 amino acids. The germline gives CDR1 SGHRS, CDR2 YFSETQ. The V and J ends lost 3 bases and 12 bases, in that order; junction bases with no gene match: 10. The CDR3 reads CASSSPGQGAVGQFF. Here the CDR3 DNA reads TGCGCCAGCAGCTCCCCGGGACAGGGGGCGGTAGGGCAGTTCTTC.

This chain joins TRBV27 and TRBJ1-2; TRBD1 agrees at 7 bases. Looked up from germline, CDR1 is MNHEY and CDR2 is SMNVEV (reference sequence). CDR3 length: 13 amino acids. With 4 bases clipped from V and 5 bases from J, the junction kept 4 bases outside the gene matches. CDR3 sequence (DNA): TGTGCCAGCAGTTACCGGGACAGTTATGGCTACACCTTC. It specifies CASSYRDSYGYTF.

The chain couples TRBV11-1 to TRBJ1-2; 9 bases align to TRBD1. This CDR3 region has 15 residues. Germline V gene data show CDR1 as SGHAT and CDR2 as FQDESV (reference sequence). J was trimmed by 2 bases and V by 5 bases; bases with no gene match: 6. The CDR3: CASSLFGTGNYGYTF. The CDR3 DNA sequence: TGTGCCAGCAGCCTTTTCGGGACAGGGAACTATGGCTACACCTTC. Based on the CDR3 plus reference TRBV11-1 and TRBJ1-2, the full variable domain is EAEVAQSPRYKITEKSQAVAFWCDPISGHATLYWYRQILGQGPELLVQFQDESVVDDSQLPKDRFSAERLKGVDSTLKIQPAELGDSAMYLCASSLFGTGNYGYTFGSGTRLTVV.

This chain connects TRBV5-6 to TRBJ2-3; the match to TRBD2 covers 12 bases. This CDR3 is 15 amino acids long. The V segment lost 2 bases and the J segment 3 bases; nucleotides outside the gene matches: 1. The germline CDR1 and CDR2 sequences are SGHDT and YYEEEE. CDR3 coding DNA: TGTGCCAGCAGCTTCGGACTAGCGGGGACAGATACGCAGTATTTT. Protein: CASSFGLAGTDTQYF. Full variable domain (outside the CDR3, taken from reference TRBV5-6 and TRBJ2-3): DAGVTQSPTHLIKTRGQQVTLRCSPKSGHDTVSWYQQALGQGPQFIFQYYEEEERQRGNFPDRFSGHQFPNYSSELNVNALLLGDSALYLCASSFGLAGTDTQYFGPGTRLTVL.

The V and J genes are TRBV11-2 and TRBJ1-1; D remains unclear. V was pared by 3 bases and J by 5 bases, with 13 bases between. Germline V gene lookup returns CDR1 SGHAT and CDR2 FQNNGV. The CDR3 spans 14 residues. CDR3 nucleotide sequence: TGTGCCAGCAGCTTGAGGGTGGTAGGTACTGAAGCTTTCTTT. This translates into CASSLRVVGTEAFF.

The chain joins TRBV20-1 to TRBJ2-1; no firm D call. This CDR3 spans 11 amino acids. Trimming removed 4 bases from V and 9 bases from J, with 10 bases in between. Germline assignment: CDR1 DFQATT and CDR2 SNEGSKA (reference sequence). The CDR3 nucleotides read TGCAGTGCTAATCGGGTTAGTGAGCAGTTCTTC. Its protein is CSANRVSEQFF.

The V and J genes are TRBV5-4 and TRBJ2-1; D is uncertain. V gave up 2 bases and J gave up 3 bases, with 18 bases separating them. The length of the CDR3 is 17 residues. The germline CDR1 and CDR2 sequences are SGHNT and YYREEE (reference sequence). CDR3 sequence reads: CASSFSTSPLFYNEQFF. The CDR3 DNA sequence: TGTGCCAGCAGCTTTTCGACTTCTCCGCTTTTCTACAATGAGCAGTTCTTC. Together with reference TRBV5-4 and TRBJ2-1, the CDR3 gives the full variable domain: ETGVTQSPTHLIKTRGQQVTLRCSSQSGHNTVSWYQQALGQGPQFIFQYYREEENGRGNFPPRFSGLQFPNYSSELNVNALELDDSALYLCASSFSTSPLFYNEQFFGPGTRLTVL.

The rearrangement uses TRBV6-5 and TRBJ2-7; D ambiguous. This CDR3 is built from 11 residues. CDR1 MNHEY and CDR2 SVGAGI come from the germline V gene. V lost 5 bases, J lost 2 bases, and 4 bases lay in between. The CDR3 DNA follows: TGTGCCAGCAGTGACCCCTACGAGCAGTACTTC. Translation: CASSDPYEQYF.

The chain joins TRBV19 to TRBJ2-6, with D tentatively TRBD1 (6 bases). The CDR3 has 16 residues. V lost 1 base and J 0 bases, leaving 7 bases between the germline ends. The germline V gene encodes CDR1 LNHDA and CDR2 SQIVND (reference sequence). CDR3 nucleotide sequence: TGTGCCAGTAGTATAGCAGGGGCCTCTGGGGCCAACGTCCTGACTTTC. This encodes CASSIAGASGANVLTF.

The V and J genes are TRBV6-4 and TRBJ1-6, with a tentative D call TRBD1 (5 bases). The CDR3 covers 14 residues. Trimming stripped 8 bases from V and 7 bases from J, with 15 bases between. CDR1 and CDR2 from the germline V gene are MRHNA and SNTAGT. The CDR3 here is CASYDWGTNSPLHF. The CDR3 bases are TGTGCCAGCTATGATTGGGGGACCAATTCACCCCTCCACTTT.

J is TRBJ2-2 and V is TRBV6-1; no firm D call. This CDR3 region has 14 residues. Per the germline V gene, CDR1 is MNHNS and CDR2 is SASEGT. The V and J ends lost 4 bases and 1 base respectively, with 7 bases between them. CDR3 amino acids: CASSGGKNTGELFF. The DNA for the CDR3 is TGTGCCAGCAGTGGCGGCAAGAACACCGGGGAGCTGTTTTTT.

This chain connects TRBV5-1 to TRBJ2-3, with 12 positions matching TRBD2. The CDR3 length is 18 residues. The V segment lost 0 bases and the J segment 0 bases; nucleotides outside the gene matches: 5. Germline CDR1 and CDR2: SGHRS and YFSETQ. CDR3 coding DNA: TGCGCCAGCAGCTTGGCGCCTAGCGGGGGGGTCAGCACAGATACGCAGTATTTT. Protein product: CASSLAPSGGVSTDTQYF.